This T cell receptor (beta chain) was captured in a study of cytomegalovirus exposure and HLA in healthy donors. PCR amplification relied on 60 Vbeta primers (plus 13 Jbeta primers). Assay: immunoSEQ multiplex PCR; the TCRdb copy retains only in-frame clones and omits some. The table has 150,000 to 200,000 clones, approximately 80% seen once. Sequenced material: PBMCs. The TCR comes from a woman in her thirties or forties in good health and CMV-seronegative.

The CDR3, as DNA: TGTGCCAGCAGTGAAGCCACAGGGTCCTACGAGCAGTACGTC. This translates into CASSEATGSYEQYV. This rearrangement joins TRBV6-1 to TRBJ2-7, with D maybe TRBD1 (6 bases). Germline V lookup: CDR1 MNHNS, CDR2 SASEGT. V lost 0 bases, J lost 1 base, and 7 bases lay in between. This CDR3 has 14 amino acids.